These 10 T cell receptor beta chains originate from one sample sequenced in a study of a mutant IDH1 vaccine in newly diagnosed glioma. Time point described: week 47, end of study. All doses held 300 ug of mutant IDH1 20-mer peptide, with topical imiquimod. The antigens for these receptors are not known. Generated by immunoSEQ multiplex PCR, the TCRdb table keeps only in-frame clones and is missing some. The data show about 83,000 clones, with over 75% seen just once and 4% to 5.5% held by the top ten. The source was PBMCs, collected from a glioma patient whose treatment included an IDH1 peptide vaccine. The receptor set was obtained from a man aged 35 to 55 with glioma.

This chain joins TRBV10-1 and TRBJ1-2; D is perhaps TRBD1 (6 bases). The CDR3 has 12 amino acids. Between the trimmed V and J ends, which lost 7 bases and 8 bases, there was a span of 14 bases. Germline CDR1 WNHNN, CDR2 SYGVQD (reference sequence). This CDR3 reads CASTRRGKGYTF. CDR3 nucleotide sequence: TGCGCCAGCACTCGAAGGGGGAAAGGCTACACCTTC.

The table lists this clone with a count of one. The V call is TRBV29-1, the J call TRBJ2-1, with TRBD2 identical over 8 bases. Per germline, CDR1 SQVTM and CDR2 ANQGSEA. V lost 6 bases, J lost 3 bases, and 7 bases stayed unmatched. CDR3 size: 14 residues. The DNA of the CDR3 is TGCAGCGTGGATACTAGCGGAGGCTACAATGAGCAGTTCTTC. It codes for CSVDTSGGYNEQFF.

In its sample, this clone was seen many times. This chain links TRBV28 with TRBJ2-3; TRBD2 aligns across 12 bases. CDR3 size: 15 residues. V lost 7 bases, J lost 5 bases, and 7 bases stayed unmatched. Germline CDR1 MDHEN, CDR2 SYDVKM. CDR3 amino acids: CASNRLAGAVDTQYF. Written as DNA, the CDR3 is TGTGCCAGCAACCGACTAGCGGGAGCGGTAGATACGCAGTATTTT.

The chain carries TRBV7-2 and TRBJ2-5, with TRBD2 identical over 11 bases. The CDR3 totals 16 residues. J gave up 5 bases and V 0 bases, and 5 bases lay outside the gene matches. Per the germline V gene, CDR1 is SGHTA and CDR2 is FQGNSA. This CDR3 reads CASSLALAGGLETQYF. DNA of the CDR3: TGTGCCAGCAGCTTAGCGCTAGCGGGGGGCCTGGAGACCCAGTACTTC. The full variable domain, completed using reference TRBV7-2 and TRBJ2-5, is GAGVSQSPSNKVTEKGKDVELRCDPISGHTALYWYRQSLGQGLEFLIYFQGNSAPDKSGLPSDRFSAERTGGSVSTLTIQRTQQEDSAVYLCASSLALAGGLETQYFGPGTRLLVL.

The gene calls are TRBV7-6 and TRBJ2-2; 8 bases map to TRBD1. Unmatched junction bases numbered 6, after V lost 2 bases and J lost 7 bases. Germline values: CDR1 SGHVS, CDR2 FNYEAQ. The CDR3 extends over 15 amino acids. This CDR3 is CASSLFRTGNGELFF. The CDR3 bases are TGTGCCAGCAGCTTATTCCGGACAGGGAACGGGGAGCTGTTTTTT.

The chain has TRBV29-1 and TRBJ1-2; TRBD1 might be the D (6 bases). The CDR3 is 14 amino acids. V lost 4 bases and J lost 0, with 12 bases in between. Germline V gene sequence: CDR1 SQVTM, CDR2 ANQGSEA. The CDR3: CSVARTATNYGYTF. CDR3 coding DNA: TGCAGCGTTGCCCGGACAGCAACTAACTATGGCTACACCTTC.

The chain combines TRBV15 with TRBJ2-6; D not resolved. Germline lookup yields CDR1 LNHNV and CDR2 YYDKDF (reference sequence). CDR3 size: 15 residues. V was cut by 2 bases and J by 0 bases, with 5 bases left in between. The CDR3 loop is CATSRLSSGANVLTF. DNA for the CDR3: TGTGCCACCAGCAGATTAAGCTCTGGGGCCAACGTCCTGACTTTC. The full variable domain, completed using reference TRBV15 and TRBJ2-6, is DAMVIQNPRYQVTQFGKPVTLSCSQTLNHNVMYWYQQKSSQAPKLLFHYYDKDFNNEADTPDNFQSRRPNTSFCFLDIRSPGLGDTAMYLCATSRLSSGANVLTFGAGSRLTVL.

This chain links TRBV5-6 with TRBJ2-5; 8 bases are shared with TRBD2. There are 15 residues in the CDR3. The V gene end was trimmed by 1 base and the J gene end by 2 bases; junction bases not matched to a gene: 4. Germline V gene data show CDR1 as SGHDT and CDR2 as YYEEEE. In nucleotides, the CDR3 is TGTGCCAGCAGCTTGACCATAGCGGGGCAAGAGACCCAGTACTTC. It translates to CASSLTIAGQETQYF.

The rearrangement uses TRBV6-1 and TRBJ2-1; 11 nucleotides match TRBD2. Germline assignment: CDR1 MNHNS and CDR2 SASEGT. This CDR3 comprises 15 residues. V trimming: 7 bases; J trimming: 5 bases; junction bases outside the gene matches: 7. The CDR3 reads CASTSSGRFHNEQFF. The CDR3 DNA sequence: TGTGCCAGCACATCTAGCGGGAGGTTCCACAATGAGCAGTTCTTC.

In the case of this clone: Its ends do not fully match the called genes, so a read error is possible. The V gene is TRBV19, the J gene TRBJ2-4; 8 bases map to TRBD2. This CDR3 is built from 12 residues. CDR1 is LNHDA and CDR2 is SQIVND in the germline V gene (reference sequence). CDR3: CASSARGGPGSF. CDR3 in DNA: TGTGCCAGTAGCGCCCGGGGGGGGCCCGGGTCTTTC.